This T cell receptor beta chain was recovered during a study of T cell repertoires in cytomegalovirus infection. The study's findings and limits: Identification of carriers of CMV plus the relevant HLA was achieved through cumulative public TCR beta family frequency.

The CDR3 sequence is 14 residues long. Trimming left V 2 bases short and J 0 bases short, with 9 bases between. CDR1 DFQATT and CDR2 SNEGSKA come from the germline V gene (reference sequence). Remarks on this clonotype: No antigen is known for it.

TCRdb reprocessed the reads with MiXCR, giving one entry per CDR3 protein. Seen here are 740,000 or so distinct CDR3 sequences, 35% observed once, and the top ten hold about 2.8%. The sequenced sample consisted of PBMCs. This chain links TRBV20-1 with TRBJ2-3; no firm D call. This TCR derives from a human donor in good health (CMV status not recorded). Some clones in this sample may be carry-over from other donors' samples. CDR3 nucleotide sequence: TGCAGTGCTAGATTCGCTCTGAGCACAGATACGCAGTATTTT. Translation gives CSARFALSTDTQYF.